Each of the 16 T cell receptor beta chains below was sequenced from the same sample in a study of T cell responses to AZD1222 COVID-19 vaccine listed by TCRdb under 2021. The sample's time point, from its label and the paper: baseline before first vaccination. The library relied on the immunoSEQ multiplex PCR assay. Sourced from immuneACCESS, this table was stored by TCRdb with only in-frame sequences that have V and J called. A share of the clones is absent; for the studies checked, an unresolved V gene accounts for under half, and the remainder has no known explanation. Across this sample there are fewer than 85,000 clones, with around 87% seen only once. About 31% of the sample is in the top ten clones. Source: peripheral blood, taken on day 0 of AZD1222 vaccination. These receptors all stem from an adult in good health.

V usage is TRBV6-5 and J usage is TRBJ2-3, with D uncertain. Germline lookup yields CDR1 MNHEY and CDR2 SVGAGI. The CDR3 is made up of 15 amino acids. V was trimmed by 7 bases and J by 2 bases, leaving 16 bases between them. The CDR3 loop is CASTPNGWDTDTQYF. CDR3 nucleotide sequence: TGTGCCAGCACCCCGAATGGGTGGGACACAGATACGCAGTATTTT.

V and J are TRBV18 and TRBJ2-7, with 7 bases identical to TRBD1. Germline V gene data show CDR1 as KGHSH and CDR2 as LQKENI. CDR3 size: 14 residues. The J segment lost 6 bases and the V segment lost 6 bases, leaving 11 bases of the junction unmatched. The CDR3 nucleotides read TGTGCCAGCTCCCAGGGGGAGCGCCTAGTCGAGCAGTACTTC. Translating it yields CASSQGERLVEQYF.

J is TRBJ2-7 and V is TRBV7-6; TRBD2 might be the D (5 bases). This CDR3 comprises 14 residues. CDR1 is SGHVS, CDR2 FNYEAQ, per germline. V lost 4 bases and J 2 bases, leaving 12 bases between the germline ends. The CDR3 region has the DNA TGTGCCAGCAGCTCAGCGGCAGCCACCTACGAGCAGTACTTC. Its translation: CASSSAAATYEQYF.

The chain employs TRBV29-1 and TRBJ2-5; D uncertain. The CDR3 consists of 10 residues. Germline values: CDR1 SQVTM, CDR2 ANQGSEA. Trimming shortened V by 4 bases and J by 5 bases, and 5 bases separated the two germline ends. The CDR3 DNA reads as TGCAGCGTTGCGGCGGAGACCCAGTACTTC. Translated: CSVAAETQYF. Drawing the rest from reference TRBV29-1 and TRBJ2-5, the complete variable domain is SAVISQKPSRDICQRGTSLTIQCQVDSQVTMMFWYRQQPGQSLTLIATANQGSEATYESGFVIDKFPISRPNLTFSTLTVSNMSPEDSSIYLCSVAAETQYFGPGTRLLVL.

The chain carries TRBV19 and TRBJ2-3; 8 nucleotides line up with TRBD1. CDR3 size: 14 residues. The trim removed 5 bases at V and 3 bases at J, leaving 4 bases unmatched. Germline V gene lookup returns CDR1 LNHDA and CDR2 SQIVND (reference sequence). CDR3 DNA sequence: TGTGCCAGTAGTCAGGACAGGGCGACAGATACGCAGTATTTT. It translates to CASSQDRATDTQYF. Drawing the rest from reference TRBV19 and TRBJ2-3, the complete variable domain is DGGITQSPKYLFRKEGQNVTLSCEQNLNHDAMYWYRQDPGQGLRLIYYSQIVNDFQKGDIAEGYSVSREKKESFPLTVTSAQKNPTAFYLCASSQDRATDTQYFGPGTRLTVL.

This chain joins TRBV5-1 and TRBJ2-7; D is possibly TRBD1 or TRBD2 (5 bases each). V was cut by 0 bases and J by 2 bases, with 12 bases left in between. CDR3 length: 15 residues. Germline V gene lookup returns CDR1 SGHRS and CDR2 YFSETQ. For the CDR3, the DNA is TGCGCCAGCAGCTTGGCCCCCGGGACCCCCTACGAGCAGTACTTC. This encodes CASSLAPGTPYEQYF.

The genes are TRBV28 and TRBJ2-5; no reliable D call. The germline V gene has CDR1 MDHEN and CDR2 SYDVKM. Trimming cost V 5 bases and J 1 base, with 11 bases left between them. This CDR3 spans 14 amino acids. The CDR3 spells CASSRPRSQETQYF. In DNA form, the CDR3 reads TGTGCCAGCAGTCGGCCTAGGTCCCAAGAGACCCAGTACTTC. Based on the CDR3 plus reference TRBV28 and TRBJ2-5, the full variable domain is DVKVTQSSRYLVKRTGEKVFLECVQDMDHENMFWYRQDPGLGLRLIYFSYDVKMKEKGDIPEGYSVSREKKERFSLILESASTNQTSMYLCASSRPRSQETQYFGPGTRLLVL.

The chain couples TRBV2 to TRBJ2-5, with 11 nucleotides matching TRBD2. The junction had 7 bases not matched to a gene; V was cut back by 6 bases and J by 4 bases. CDR3 length: 15 residues. Germline CDR1 SNHLY, CDR2 FYNNEI. The CDR3 coding sequence is TGTGCCAGCAGCCCAGGACTAGCGGGCTTAGAGACCCAGTACTTC. Amino acid sequence: CASSPGLAGLETQYF.

This clone was counted a few times. The chain joins TRBV6-4 to TRBJ2-3; a weak D match, TRBD1 (6 bases). The CDR3 totals 14 residues. V lost 3 bases, J lost 4 bases, and 11 bases lay in between. Looked up from germline, CDR1 is MRHNA and CDR2 is SNTAGT. The CDR3 DNA reads as TGTGCCAGCAGTGAAGTAGGGGGTTCAGATACGCAGTATTTT. Translated, it gives CASSEVGGSDTQYF.

This chain uses TRBV3-1 (or the pseudogene TRBV3-2) with TRBJ1-1; D is undetermined. The CDR3 runs 13 residues. CDR1 and CDR2 (germline): LGHDT, YNNKEL (reference sequence). The V end lost 1 base, the J end lost 5 bases, and 8 bases lay between the germline ends. The CDR3: CASSQVLATEAFF. The CDR3 coding sequence is TGTGCCAGCAGCCAAGTCTTGGCGACTGAAGCTTTCTTT.

The CDR3 loop reads CASSPGLADNEQFF. The DNA of the CDR3 is TGTGCCAGCAGCCCTGGACTAGCGGACAATGAGCAGTTCTTC. The V gene is TRBV25-1, the J gene TRBJ2-1; 10 positions match TRBD2. The germline gives CDR1 MGHDK, CDR2 SYGVNS. This CDR3 is 14 amino acids long. J lost 5 bases, V lost 6 bases, and 4 bases had no gene match. The full variable domain, its missing parts supplied by reference TRBV25-1 and TRBJ2-1, is EADIYQTPRYLVIGTGKKITLECSQTMGHDKMYWYQQDPGMELHLIHYSYGVNSTEKGDLSSESTVSRIRTEHFPLTLESARPSHTSQYLCASSPGLADNEQFFGPGTRLTVL.

CDR3 sequence: CSARGGDFLTF. CDR3 nucleotide sequence: TGCAGTGCTAGGGGCGGGGATTTCCTGACTTTC. J is TRBJ2-6 and V is TRBV20-1, with D possibly matching TRBD2 (6 bases). Per the germline V gene, CDR1 is DFQATT and CDR2 is SNEGSKA (reference sequence). V was pared by 3 bases and J by 14 bases, with 11 bases between. This CDR3 is 11 amino acids long.

The V and J genes are TRBV9 and TRBJ1-3, with a possible D match to TRBD1 (6 bases). The V and J ends lost 3 bases and 0 bases respectively, with 10 bases between them. From germline, CDR1 is SGDLS and CDR2 YYNGEE. The CDR3 has 15 residues. CDR3 nucleotides: TGTGCCAGCAGCGGCGGGGGGGCCTCTGGAAACACCATATATTTT. Its protein is CASSGGGASGNTIYF.

This sequence joins TRBV27 and TRBJ2-2; 10 bases fit TRBD2. CDR1 MNHEY and CDR2 SMNVEV come from the germline V gene (reference sequence). The CDR3 contains 14 residues. The J segment lost 5 bases and the V segment lost 3 bases, leaving 0 bases of the junction unmatched. CDR3 DNA sequence: TGTGCCAGCAGTTTGACTAGCGGGACCGGGGAGCTGTTTTTT. Residues: CASSLTSGTGELFF.

This sequence joins TRBV4-2 and TRBJ2-1, with 10 bases identical to TRBD2. There are 16 residues in the CDR3. The V gene's germline CDR1 is LGHNA and CDR2 YNFKEQ. Trimming took 4 bases from V and 6 from J; bases not matched to a gene: 9. CDR3 DNA sequence: TGTGCCAGCAGCCGAGGGACTAGCGAAAAGGGCAATGAGCAGTTCTTC. As protein: CASSRGTSEKGNEQFF.

The CDR3 DNA is TGTGCCAGCAGCTCCTCGGACAGGGATAGCAATCAGCCCCAGCATTTT. Protein sequence: CASSSSDRDSNQPQHF. This chain joins TRBV5-6 and TRBJ1-5, with 8 bases aligning to TRBD1. Trimming took 3 bases from V and 0 from J; bases not matched to a gene: 5. The germline gives CDR1 SGHDT, CDR2 YYEEEE. CDR3 length equals 16 residues.